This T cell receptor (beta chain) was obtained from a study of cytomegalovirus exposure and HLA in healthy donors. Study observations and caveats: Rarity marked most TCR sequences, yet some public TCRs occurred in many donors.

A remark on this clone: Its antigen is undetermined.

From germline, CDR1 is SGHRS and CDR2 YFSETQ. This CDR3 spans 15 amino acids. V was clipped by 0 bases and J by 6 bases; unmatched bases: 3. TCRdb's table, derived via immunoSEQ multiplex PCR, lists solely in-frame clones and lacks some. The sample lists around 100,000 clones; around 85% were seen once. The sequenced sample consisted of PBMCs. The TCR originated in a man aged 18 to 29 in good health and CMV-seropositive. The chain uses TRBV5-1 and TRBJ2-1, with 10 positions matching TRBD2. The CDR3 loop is CASSLGSGRANEQFF. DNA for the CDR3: TGCGCCAGCAGCTTGGGCAGCGGGAGGGCCAATGAGCAGTTCTTC.